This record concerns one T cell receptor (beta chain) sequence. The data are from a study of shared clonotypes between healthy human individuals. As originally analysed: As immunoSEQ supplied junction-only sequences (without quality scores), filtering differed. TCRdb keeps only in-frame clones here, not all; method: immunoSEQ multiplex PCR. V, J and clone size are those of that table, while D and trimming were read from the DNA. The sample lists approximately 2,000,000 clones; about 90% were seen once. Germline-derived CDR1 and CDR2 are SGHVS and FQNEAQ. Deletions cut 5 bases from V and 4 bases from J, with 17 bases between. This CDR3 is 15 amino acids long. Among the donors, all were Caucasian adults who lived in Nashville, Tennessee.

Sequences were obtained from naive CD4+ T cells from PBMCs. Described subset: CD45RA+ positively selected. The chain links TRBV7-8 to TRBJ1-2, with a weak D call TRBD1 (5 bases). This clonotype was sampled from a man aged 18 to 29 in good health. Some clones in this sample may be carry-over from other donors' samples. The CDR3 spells CASSPNRGAGYGYTF. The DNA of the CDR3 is TGTGCCAGCAGCCCCAACCGGGGCGCCGGCTATGGCTACACCTTC. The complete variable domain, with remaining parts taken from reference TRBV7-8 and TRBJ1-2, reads GAGVSQSPRYKVAKRGQDVALRCDPISGHVSLFWYQQALGQGPEFLTYFQNEAQLDKSGLPSDRFFAERPEGSVSTLKIQRTQQEDSAVYLCASSPNRGAGYGYTFGSGTRLTVV.